A single T cell receptor (beta chain) is shown here with its context. These data belong to a study of memory CD8 T cells in hepatitis C reinfection. In the study overall: Late/post reinfection sampling occurred 12 to 24 weeks after detected reinfection.

Time point described: late/post reinfection, 12 to 24 weeks after detection. Sorted cells were sequenced directly ex vivo without any in vitro expansion. Control naive CD8 T cells came from a couple of donors at all three reinfection time points. Using immunoSEQ multiplex PCR, the repertoire was profiled, and TCRdb retains in-frame clones only, with some absent. The sample shows approximately 46,000 clones, 85% to 90% of them seen only once. The CDR3 spans 16 residues. Germline assignment: CDR1 SGHVS and CDR2 FNYEAQ. Unmatched junction bases numbered 8, after V lost 1 base and J lost 2 bases. The sequence was collected from a man aged 18-30 years with hepatitis C virus infection. The rearrangement uses TRBV7-6 and TRBJ2-7; 7 bases are a match to TRBD1. The sequencing sample was made of naive CD8+ T cells sorted from blood. The CDR3 loop is CASSLEPGDRAYEQYF. In DNA, the CDR3 is TGTGCCAGCAGCTTAGAGCCTGGCGACAGGGCCTACGAGCAGTACTTC.